This TCR beta chain was observed in a study of cytomegalovirus exposure and HLA in healthy donors. Study-wide results and limits: It was reported that the classifier diagnosed cytomegalovirus status with high specificity and sensitivity in both the original and validation cohorts.

A remark on this clone: Its antigen is still unknown.

The PCR ran on 60 Vbeta and 13 Jbeta primers. Repertoires were generated with immunoSEQ multiplex PCR, while TCRdb's copy carries only in-frame clones and drops some. The sample holds some 150,000 clones, approximately 86% seen once. This CDR3 is 14 amino acids long. The V gene end was trimmed by 4 bases and the J gene end by 6 bases; junction bases not matched to a gene: 3. Looked up from germline, CDR1 is MNHEY and CDR2 is SVGAGI. The receptor's source is a woman in her forties or fifties in good health and CMV-seropositive. V is TRBV6-5 and J is TRBJ2-4, with 10 bases that match TRBD2. The sequencing input was PBMCs. The CDR3 DNA reads as TGTGCCAGCAGTTTTGTAGCGGGGGGAAACATTCAGTACTTC. Translating it yields CASSFVAGGNIQYF.